These T cell receptor beta chains were read from a single sample in a study of blood T cell repertoires in COVID-19. Sequenced by immunoSEQ multiplex PCR; TCRdb stores in-frame clones only, minus some. The sample consists of 150,000 to 200,000 clones, 60% to 80% of them appearing once. What was sequenced was PBMCs or T cells enriched from blood (not recorded which). The source is a woman between 45 and 65 years old who had recovered from COVID-19. CDR3s include the opening cysteine and the closing phenylalanine or tryptophan. A D gene is named only where the DNA matches it firmly. Size is omitted from some rows. Given values are once, few, many or a class for expanded clones.

V gene	clone size	J gene	D gene	CDR3 DNA	CDR3 protein
TRBV19	once	TRBJ1-3	TRBD1	TGTGCCAGTAGTATCAACCGAGGACAGGGGTCAAGAAACACCATATATTTT	CASSINRGQGSRNTIYF
TRBV5-1	NA	TRBJ2-7	NA	TGCGCCAGCAGCTTGCAGGGATGGAGATACGAGCAGTACTTC	CASSLQGWRYEQYF
TRBV18	NA	TRBJ1-5	NA	TGTGCCAGCTCACCAGAGGACCGGGGGCCCCAGCATTTT	CASSPEDRGPQHF
TRBV7-9	NA	TRBJ2-1	NA	TGTGCCAGCAGCTTAGCGGGAGGCCTAAATGAGCAGTTCTTC	CASSLAGGLNEQFF
TRBV5-5	NA	TRBJ2-7	TRBD2	TGTGCCAGCAGCTTGGGACAGGGAAGCGGGACTAGCGTCTACGAGCAGTACTTC	CASSLGQGSGTSVYEQYF
TRBV10-1	NA	TRBJ2-1	NA	TGCGCCAGCAGTCCGGGGGACAATGAGCAGTTCTTC	CASSPGDNEQFF
TRBV5-1	NA	TRBJ2-7	NA	TGCGCCAGCAGCTTACTTGGTGACTACGAGCAGTACTTC	CASSLLGDYEQYF
TRBV14	NA	TRBJ2-1	NA	TGTGCCAGCAGCCAAGATCGTATTCCGCGAGGCTCCTCCTACAATGAGCAGTTCTTC	CASSQDRIPRGSSYNEQFF
TRBV5-3	NA	TRBJ2-7	NA	TGTGCCAGAAGCTCGCCTAGCGCCCGCTCCTACGAGCAGTACTTC	CARSSPSARSYEQYF
TRBV3-1/TRBV3-2	NA	TRBJ2-3	NA	TGTGCCAGCAGCCAAAGACTCTCTAGCACAGATACGCAGTATTTT	CASSQRLSSTDTQYF
TRBV6-2/TRBV6-3	NA	TRBJ2-1	NA	TGTGCCAGCAGTTCCGGGGTGCAGTCCAATGAGCAGTTCTTC	CASSSGVQSNEQFF
TRBV10-3	NA	TRBJ1-1	NA	TGTGCCACTCGGCAGGAAGTAACTGAAGCTTTCTTT	CATRQEVTEAFF
TRBV28	NA	TRBJ1-6	NA	TGTGCCAGCAAAGCCGGACTCTATAATTCACCCCTCCACTTT	CASKAGLYNSPLHF
TRBV5-6	NA	TRBJ2-1	TRBD1	TGTGCCAGCAGCTTGCGTTTTTTCGCCGGGACAGGCCACTACAATGAGCAGTTCTTC	CASSLRFFAGTGHYNEQFF
TRBV24-1	NA	TRBJ2-1	TRBD2	TGTGCCACCAGTGCCCCCGGGACTAGCGGCTGGGATGAGCAGTTCTTC	CATSAPGTSGWDEQFF
TRBV18	few	TRBJ1-2	NA	TGTGCCAGCTCACCGGAAGTACAGGTTAACTATGGCTACACCTTC	CASSPEVQVNYGYTF
TRBV6-5	few	TRBJ1-4	NA	TGTGCCACCTCACAGGGTCCAACTAATGAAAAACTGTTTTTT	CATSQGPTNEKLFF
TRBV4-1	NA	TRBJ2-3	TRBD1	TGCGCCAGCAGCCGGCTACAGGGGAGCCGTACAGATACGCAGTATTTT	CASSRLQGSRTDTQYF
TRBV4-1	once	TRBJ2-6	NA	TGCGCCAGCAGCCAAAGCGGTACGGCGGGCCCTGGGGCCAACGTCCTGACTTTC	CASSQSGTAGPGANVLTF
TRBV24-1	NA	TRBJ2-1	TRBD2	TGTGCCACCAGTGATGCCCGGGCTAGCGGGATTGACAATGAGCAGTTCTTC	CATSDARASGIDNEQFF
TRBV5-1	NA	TRBJ2-3	NA	TGCGCCAGCAGCTTCGACGGGGGAAGCACAGATACGCAGTATTTT	CASSFDGGSTDTQYF
TRBV7-2	NA	TRBJ2-1	TRBD1	TGTGCCAGCAGCTTCCTATTGGGACAGGGGGCTTCGAATGAGCAGTTCTTC	CASSFLLGQGASNEQFF
TRBV28	NA	TRBJ1-5	NA	TGTGCCAGCAGTGCTCTCGGGACGGGGGATCAGCCCCAGCATTTT	CASSALGTGDQPQHF
TRBV5-1	NA	TRBJ1-5	TRBD1	TGCGCCAGCAGCTTGGAAGGGGGCGCCCTCAACCCCCAGCATTTT	CASSLEGGALNPQHF
TRBV9	NA	TRBJ2-1	TRBD1	TGTGCCAGCAGCGGACAGGGGGATTTCTACAATGAGCAGTTCTTC	CASSGQGDFYNEQFF
TRBV9	NA	TRBJ2-7	NA	TGTGCCAGCAGCCCCCAGGGGTCCCAAAGGGAGCAGTACTTC	CASSPQGSQREQYF
TRBV7-2	NA	TRBJ1-2	TRBD1	TGTGCCAGCAGCTTAGGAGGACAGGGGGCGCGTGGCTACACCTTC	CASSLGGQGARGYTF
TRBV27	few	TRBJ2-7	NA	TGTGCCAGCAGTTTTTGGGGATCAGGAGGGGTACCCTACGAGCAGTACTTC	CASSFWGSGGVPYEQYF
TRBV7-3	NA	TRBJ2-1	NA	TGTGCCAGCAGCTTAATAAGCGAGTCGAGCTCCTACAATGAGCAGTTCTTC	CASSLISESSSYNEQFF
TRBV19	few	TRBJ2-7	NA	TGTGCCAGTAGTGAAGGATTTCTGGGGCGTGAGCAGTACTTC	CASSEGFLGREQYF
TRBV29-1	NA	TRBJ1-5	TRBD1	TGCAGCGCTGGCGGGACAGGGTCTGGGAATCAGCCCCAGCATTTT	CSAGGTGSGNQPQHF
TRBV5-1	NA	TRBJ1-4	NA	TGCGCCAGCAGCTTGGCAACAGGGCCCAGTGAAAAACTGTTTTTT	CASSLATGPSEKLFF
TRBV3-1/TRBV3-2	NA	TRBJ2-7	TRBD1	TGTGCCAGCAGCCCAGGATCAGGTCGTCAGGGGGCAAAATCCTACGAGCAGTACTTC	CASSPGSGRQGAKSYEQYF
TRBV3-1/TRBV3-2	NA	TRBJ2-1	TRBD1	TGTGCCAGCAGGGGGGCACAGGGGGCTCACAATGAGCAGTTCTTC	CASRGAQGAHNEQFF
TRBV27	few	TRBJ1-4	TRBD1	TGTGCCAGCAGTTTATGGGGACAGGGGAATGAAAAACTGTTTTTT	CASSLWGQGNEKLFF
TRBV28	NA	TRBJ1-5	TRBD1	TGTGCCAGCAGCACCCGGACAGGGTACAATCAGCCCCAGCATTTT	CASSTRTGYNQPQHF
TRBV11-2	NA	TRBJ1-3	NA	TGTGCCAGCAGCTTAGATCAGGCAACTGGAAACACCATATATTTT	CASSLDQATGNTIYF
TRBV30	NA	TRBJ1-1	NA	TGTGCCTGGAGTCGGGGGGGGAACACTGAAGCTTTCTTT	CAWSRGGNTEAFF
TRBV6-5	few	TRBJ2-7	NA	TGTGCCACCGGTTCCGGGACTGGATACGAGCAGTACTTC	CATGSGTGYEQYF
TRBV5-1	NA	TRBJ1-3	NA	TGCGCCAGCAGCTTGGCCGGGGTGGCTGGAAACACCATATATTTT	CASSLAGVAGNTIYF
TRBV28	NA	TRBJ2-2	NA	TGTGCCAGCAGTAACAGGGTAGCCGGGGAGCTGTTTTTT	CASSNRVAGELFF
TRBV18	NA	TRBJ1-4	NA	TGTGCCAGCTCACCGGGAGGGGGTAATGAAAAACTGTTTTTT	CASSPGGGNEKLFF
TRBV28	NA	TRBJ1-6	TRBD1	TGTGCCAGTCTATTGGGACAGGGTCCAAATTCACCCCTCCACTTT	CASLLGQGPNSPLHF
TRBV15	NA	TRBJ2-7	NA	TGTGCCACCAGCAGAGATGGAGGGGCGAGCTACGAGCAGTACTTC	CATSRDGGASYEQYF
TRBV24-1	NA	TRBJ2-7	TRBD1	TGTGCCACCAACTCCGGGACAGGGGACTACGAGCAGTACTTC	CATNSGTGDYEQYF
TRBV7-9	NA	TRBJ2-7	NA	TGTGCCAGCAGCTTAGATTCGTCCCGCGAGCAGTACTTC	CASSLDSSREQYF
TRBV7-6	NA	TRBJ2-2	TRBD2	TGTGCCAGCAGCCTACGCGGGGGAACCGGGGAGCTGTTTTTT	CASSLRGGTGELFF
TRBV27	NA	TRBJ2-3	TRBD2	TGTGCCAGCAGTTTAGCAGCGGGAGGGCCGTATACGCAGTATTTT	CASSLAAGGPYTQYF
TRBV10-3	once	TRBJ1-3	TRBD1	TGTGCCATCAGTGACTTCCGGGGAACAGGGGCTGGAAACACCATATATTTT	CAISDFRGTGAGNTIYF
TRBV15	many	TRBJ2-7	NA	TGTGCCACCAGCAGACTTCCCCAGTACGAGCAGTACTTC	CATSRLPQYEQYF
TRBV7-3	NA	TRBJ2-3	NA	TGTGCCAGCAGCCTACAATACGAGGGAGCCCCCCTTATTTTT	CASSLQYEGAPLIF